This is a list of T cell receptor beta chains from one sample in a study of blood T cells in healthy people across ages. TCRdb fed the 5' RACE reads into MiXCR, producing one record per CDR3 protein. The sample includes over 500,000 distinct CDR3 sequences, about 50% of them seen just once. Input material: blood. Receptors were obtained from a woman of 80 years or more in good health. CDR3s include the opening cysteine and the closing phenylalanine or tryptophan. A D gene is named only where the DNA matches it firmly. Rows may omit the clone size; those that give it use once, few, many or a size class.

len | abundance | d_gene | j_gene | v_gene | CDR3aa | CDR3nt
15 | - | - | TRBJ2-7 | TRBV2 | CASSPSSGGGYEQYF | TGTGCCAGCAGTCCCTCGAGTGGAGGAGGATACGAGCAGTACTTC
16 | few | TRBD2 | TRBJ2-3 | TRBV5-1 | CASSLAASGESDTQYF | TGCGCCAGCAGCTTGGCGGCTAGCGGGGAGTCAGATACGCAGTATTTT
16 | - | TRBD2 | TRBJ2-2 | TRBV5-1 | CASSTGLAVNTGELFF | TGCGCCAGCAGCACGGGACTAGCGGTGAACACCGGGGAGCTGTTTTTT
12 | - | - | TRBJ2-5 | TRBV7-2 | CASSGDWREQYF | TGTGCCAGCAGCGGCGATTGGAGGGAGCAGTACTTC
17 | once | TRBD2 | TRBJ2-3 | TRBV7-2 | CASSFLSGGGRSDTQYF | TGTGCCAGCAGCTTTCTCTCGGGGGGGGGGCGCTCAGATACGCAGTATTTT
16 | many | TRBD2 | TRBJ2-7 | TRBV9 | CASSVSPTSGMFEQYF | TGTGCCAGCAGCGTATCCCCGACTAGCGGGATGTTCGAGCAGTACTTC
12 | - | - | TRBJ2-2 | TRBV5-1 | CASSENTGELFF | TGCGCCAGCAGCGAAAACACCGGGGAGCTGTTTTTT
14 | - | TRBD2 | TRBJ2-2 | TRBV20-1 | CSTPTGGPDGELFF | TGCAGTACCCCTACGGGAGGGCCAGACGGGGAGCTGTTTTTT
14 | - | - | TRBJ2-7 | TRBV27 | CASSPLGFTYEQYF | TGTGCCAGCAGCCCCTTGGGTTTCACCTACGAGCAGTACTTC
14 | - | TRBD2 | TRBJ2-3 | TRBV6-2/TRBV6-3 | CASRLAGGENTQYF | TGTGCCAGCCGACTAGCGGGGGGTGAGAATACGCAGTATTTT
15 | - | TRBD2 | TRBJ2-5 | TRBV7-2 | CASSFGGRESETQYF | TGTGCCAGCAGCTTCGGTGGGAGGGAATCGGAGACCCAGTACTTC
13 | once | - | TRBJ2-1 | TRBV14 | CASNRSSADEQFF | TGTGCCAGCAACCGCTCCAGTGCCGATGAGCAGTTCTTT
16 | - | - | TRBJ2-3 | TRBV7-3 | CASSPFRGGSTDTQYF | TGTGCCAGCAGCCCCTTCCGGGGAGGAAGCACAGATACGCAGTATTTT
17 | few | TRBD2 | TRBJ2-3 | TRBV12-3/TRBV12-4 | CASSFRLGGGAPDTQYF | TGTGCCAGCAGTTTCAGACTGGGCGGGGGGGCCCCAGATACGCAGTATTTT
11 | many | - | TRBJ1-4 | TRBV2 | CASTGEKKLFF | TGTGCCAGCACGGGGGAGAAAAAACTGTTTTTT
16 | many | TRBD1 | TRBJ1-2 | TRBV5-1 | CASSPGLGQPGYGYTF | TGCGCCAGCAGCCCTGGGTTGGGACAGCCAGGCTATGGCTACACCTTC
14 | few | - | TRBJ2-1 | TRBV2 | CASSGGATYNEQFF | TGTGCCAGCAGTGGGGGGGCGACCTACAATGAGCAGTTCTTC
15 | many | - | TRBJ2-6 | TRBV27 | CASTPLLSGANVLTF | TGTGCCAGCACCCCGCTGCTCTCTGGGGCCAACGTCCTGACTTTC
14 | - | - | TRBJ2-5 | TRBV5-1 | CASSADSHQETQYF | TGCGCCAGCAGCGCGGACTCCCACCAAGAGACCCAGTACTTC
14 | many | TRBD2 | TRBJ2-1 | TRBV29-1 | CSVLSGISYNEQFF | TGCAGCGTCCTAAGCGGGATATCCTACAATGAGCAGTTCTTC
15 | - | - | TRBJ2-2 | TRBV6-5 | CASSAQPMNTGELFF | TGTGCCAGCAGTGCGCAACCGATGAACACCGGGGAGCTGTTTTTT
15 | - | - | TRBJ2-1 | TRBV19 | CASCAGSLGWNEQFF | TGTGCCAGTTGCGCCGGGAGCCTCGGGTGGAATGAGCAGTTCTTC
14 | - | - | TRBJ1-5 | TRBV27 | CASSLIGGEVPQHF | TGTGCCAGCAGTTTAATCGGGGGAGAAGTGCCCCAGCATTTT
17 | few | TRBD2 | TRBJ2-1 | TRBV27 | CASSFSGRAFSYNEQFF | TGTGCCAGCAGTTTCAGCGGGAGGGCCTTCTCCTACAATGAGCAGTTCTTC
13 | few | - | TRBJ2-3 | TRBV10-3 | CAIKRPVADTQYF | TGTGCCATCAAGCGACCGGTCGCAGATACGCAGTATTTT
14 | few | TRBD2 | TRBJ2-3 | TRBV20-1 | CSANGLAGPDTQYF | TGCAGTGCTAACGGACTAGCGGGACCAGATACGCAGTATTTT
16 | - | - | TRBJ1-2 | TRBV6-1 | CASIRAEPGYNYGYTF | TGTGCCAGCATCCGAGCGGAGCCAGGGTACAACTATGGCTACACCTTC
14 | - | TRBD1 | TRBJ2-7 | TRBV4-1 | CASSQTGGRGEQYF | TGCGCCAGCAGCCAAACAGGGGGTAGAGGCGAGCAGTACTTC
14 | - | TRBD2 | TRBJ2-1 | TRBV11-2 | CASSVARGGNEQFF | TGTGCCAGCAGCGTAGCCCGGGGAGGGAATGAGCAGTTCTTC
15 | many | TRBD1 | TRBJ1-2 | TRBV23-1 | CASSHRTGENYGYTF | TGCGCCAGCAGTCACCGGACAGGGGAAAACTATGGCTACACCTTC
14 | few | - | TRBJ1-1 | TRBV5-1 | CASSLDREHTEAFF | TGCGCCAGCAGCTTGGACAGGGAGCACACTGAAGCTTTCTTT
12 | - | TRBD1 | TRBJ2-7 | TRBV5-5 | CASSFQQGVQYF | TGTGCCAGCAGCTTTCAACAGGGGGTACAGTACTTC
15 | - | - | TRBJ1-2 | TRBV3-1 | CASSQGGTGGYGYTF | TGTGCCAGCAGCCAAGGAGGGACCGGGGGCTATGGCTACACCTTC
15 | few | - | TRBJ2-3 | TRBV12-3/TRBV12-4 | CASSFGVASTDTQYF | TGTGCCAGCAGTTTCGGGGTAGCTAGCACAGATACGCAGTATTTT
18 | - | - | TRBJ1-4 | TRBV4-1 | CASSQDSTGRATNEKLFF | TGCGCCAGCAGCCAAGACTCGACAGGCCGGGCAACTAATGAAAAACTGTTTTTT
13 | - | - | TRBJ1-4 | TRBV2 | CASSEDWSAKLFF | TGTGCCAGCAGTGAGGACTGGTCGGCAAAACTGTTTTTT
13 | many | TRBD1 | TRBJ2-7 | TRBV20-1 | CSARRTGRYEQYF | TGCAGTGCTAGGAGGACAGGGAGGTACGAGCAGTACTTC
14 | - | - | TRBJ2-7 | TRBV28 | CASSLKAGQGEQYF | TGTGCCAGCAGTTTAAAGGCAGGGCAAGGCGAGCAGTACTTC
15 | - | TRBD2 | TRBJ2-1 | TRBV2 | CASSDAGGRYNEQFF | TGTGCCAGCAGTGATGCGGGAGGACGCTACAATGAGCAGTTCTTC
14 | - | - | TRBJ2-5 | TRBV20-1 | CSASPEGDWETQYF | TGCAGTGCTAGTCCGGAGGGGGACTGGGAGACCCAGTACTTC
14 | - | - | TRBJ2-7 | TRBV13 | CASSFSTDSYEQYF | TGTGCCAGCAGCTTCTCGACGGACTCCTACGAGCAGTACTTC
14 | - | TRBD1 | TRBJ1-1 | TRBV12-3/TRBV12-4 | CASSVGQGHTEAFF | TGTGCCAGCAGTGTAGGACAGGGGCACACTGAAGCTTTCTTT
18 | many | - | TRBJ1-6 | TRBV4-1 | CASSLRWEGRVDNSPLHF | TGCGCCAGCAGCCTAAGATGGGAGGGAAGAGTCGATAATTCACCCCTCCACTTT
16 | few | TRBD1 | TRBJ2-7 | TRBV3-1 | CASSQERTGSSYEQYF | TGTGCCAGCAGCCAGGAACGGACAGGGAGCTCCTACGAGCAGTACTTC
15 | - | TRBD2 | TRBJ2-3 | TRBV20-1 | CSATGLAGSRDTQYF | TGCAGTGCTACAGGACTAGCGGGCTCTCGGGATACGCAGTATTTT